In its sample, the clone carrying this T cell receptor beta chain was seen a few times. Its cognate antigen is unknown. Looked up from germline, CDR1 is MNHEY and CDR2 is SVGAGI. Between the trimmed V and J ends, which lost 0 bases and 7 bases, there was a span of 10 bases. The CDR3 loop spans 15 amino acids. Each TRB amplification used roughly 240-550 ng of genomic DNA from blood. This sample stems from a study of T and B cells in COVID-19 patients. Study-wide results and caveats: Patients with COVID-19 reportedly showed strongly skewed T cell receptor beta variable and joining gene usage. At recovery TRB diversity and richness exceeded healthy donors, after highly clonal active COVID-19 repertoires.

Multiplex PCR with BIOMED2 TRB-A/B primer pools amplified TRB rearrangements. TCRdb re-analysed the multiplex PCR reads in MiXCR, keeping a single row per CDR3 protein. The sample has 8,000 to 10,000 distinct CDR3 sequences, 30% to 40% seen once. The gene calls are TRBV6-5 and TRBJ1-6; D possibly corresponds to TRBD1 (5 bases). The sequence came from a human donor who had recovered from COVID-19. The sequenced material came from blood. The CDR3 is CASSYSSGVNSPLHF. CDR3 bases: TGTGCCAGCAGTTACTCATCGGGGGTCAATTCACCCCTCCACTTT.